This TCR beta chain appears in the sequencing data of a study of T cell repertoires in cytomegalovirus infection. On the study more broadly: From public TCR beta signatures came an indication of both CMV infection and matching HLA type.

Germline lookup yields CDR1 MDHEN and CDR2 SYDVKM. This CDR3 spans 11 amino acids. Trimming left V 5 bases short and J 13 bases short, with 15 bases between. TCRdb redid the calling of the reads with MiXCR, one entry per CDR3 protein. This table has roughly 760,000 distinct CDR3 sequences, less than 40% appearing once. The origin of this receptor is a human donor in good health (CMV status not recorded). Some clones in this sample may be carry-over from other donors' samples. The sequenced material came from PBMCs. The chain recombines TRBV28 with TRBJ2-7, with D maybe TRBD1 (6 bases). CDR3 in amino acids: CASSPDSPHYF. CDR3 coding DNA: TGTGCCAGCAGTCCGGACAGCCCGCATTACTTC.